These 14 T cell receptor beta chains came from one sample sequenced in a study of CD8+ T cells in alopecia areata (dated by TCRdb to 2017 to 2018). The library was made by the immunoSEQ multiplex PCR assay. For TCR sequencing, RNA was extracted from every sample and reverse transcribed into cDNA to serve as template. Imported from immuneACCESS, the table was reduced by TCRdb to in-frame sequences with V and J called. These copies leave out some clones; in studies compared against another copy, an unresolved V gene accounts for under half, and the cause of the remainder is not known. The sample table shows 110,000 or so clones, and around 64% are seen once. Around 3% of the sample is in the top ten clones. What was sequenced was CD4+ T cells sorted from blood. The receptors shown here come from a human donor in good health.

V is TRBV5-6 and J is TRBJ2-4; 13 nucleotides agree with TRBD2. Germline CDR1 is SGHDT and CDR2 is YYEEEE. The J segment lost 9 bases and the V segment lost 4 bases, leaving 10 bases of the junction unmatched. This CDR3 has 16 residues. CDR3 loop: CASSQTPGLAGSIQYF. The CDR3 nucleotides are TGTGCCAGCAGCCAAACCCCGGGACTAGCGGGGTCCATTCAGTACTTC.

The V gene is TRBV11-2, the J gene TRBJ2-7, with D unclear. V was cut by 5 bases and J by 4 bases, with 6 bases left in between. Germline lookup yields CDR1 SGHAT and CDR2 FQNNGV. The CDR3 has 11 residues. This CDR3 is CASSPQYEQYF. CDR3 nucleotide sequence: TGTGCCAGCAGCCCTCAATACGAGCAGTACTTC.

This chain joins TRBV5-1 and TRBJ2-2, with TRBD1 matching over 9 bases. Germline CDR1 and CDR2: SGHRS and YFSETQ. CDR3 length equals 17 residues. V gave up 4 bases and J gave up 3 bases; unmatched junction bases: 10. The DNA for the CDR3 is TGCGCCAGCAGCCCCGGGGCCCGACAGGGGGACACCGGGGAGCTGTTTTTT. It encodes CASSPGARQGDTGELFF.

The chain employs TRBV29-1 and TRBJ2-3; 9 nucleotides line up with TRBD1. Germline V gene data show CDR1 as SQVTM and CDR2 as ANQGSEA. The length of the CDR3 is 14 residues. V shed 5 bases and J 4 bases; nucleotides not matched to a gene: 7. The CDR3 reads CSVTGGGGPDTQYF. In DNA, the CDR3 is TGCAGCGTTACAGGGGGCGGTGGTCCAGATACGCAGTATTTT.

This clone came up once. The chain joins TRBV2 to TRBJ1-5; no firm D call. The CDR3 has 15 residues. The V end lost 1 base, the J end lost 2 bases, and 9 bases lay between the germline ends. The V gene's germline CDR1 is SNHLY and CDR2 FYNNEI. CDR3 nucleotide sequence: TGTGCCAGCAGTGAAGTGGGGTCGGGCAATCAGCCCCAGCATTTT. Its translation: CASSEVGSGNQPQHF.

V is TRBV6-7 and J is TRBJ2-5; perhaps TRBD2 as D (6 bases). TRBV6-7 is treated as an ORF (open reading frame) with a function not yet certain. The length of the CDR3 is 15 residues. V lost 0 bases and J 5 bases, leaving 13 bases between the germline ends. Written as DNA, the CDR3 is TGTGCCAGCAGTTACTCAGGCGGGGAGTTGGAGACCCAGTACTTC. Translated, it gives CASSYSGGELETQYF.

The chain has TRBV29-1 and TRBJ2-5; a possible D gene is TRBD1 (6 bases). This CDR3 is built from 14 residues. Looked up from germline, CDR1 is SQVTM and CDR2 is ANQGSEA. Trimming removed 7 bases from V and 0 bases from J, with 15 bases in between. The CDR3 coding sequence is TGCAGCGGGGGGCCAGGACCGTACCAAGAGACCCAGTACTTC. The encoded protein is CSGGPGPYQETQYF.

The chain carries TRBV7-2 and TRBJ2-7; 10 bases agree with TRBD1. This CDR3 comprises 15 residues. Per germline, CDR1 SGHTA and CDR2 FQGNSA. J lost 4 bases, V lost 4 bases, and 7 bases had no gene match. The CDR3 DNA reads as TGTGCCAGCAGCTCGCCCGGGACAGGGGCTTACGAGCAGTACTTC. Its translation: CASSSPGTGAYEQYF.

The chain carries TRBV6-7 and TRBJ1-6; D is perhaps TRBD1 (6 bases). TRBV6-7 is an ORF, with its function uncertain. V dropped 10 bases and J dropped 6 bases, with 19 bases sitting between them. This CDR3 region has 15 residues. CDR3 protein: CATTPGACGNSPLHF. CDR3 in DNA: TGTGCCACCACCCCGGGGGCCTGTGGTAATTCACCCCTCCACTTT.

The chain uses TRBV5-6 and TRBJ2-3; D is uncertain. Looked up from germline, CDR1 is SGHDT and CDR2 is YYEEEE. V was pared by 4 bases and J by 5 bases, with 8 bases between. This CDR3 contains 12 residues. DNA of the CDR3: TGTGCCAGCAGCCAGAACTTAGATACGCAGTATTTT. Translated: CASSQNLDTQYF. Drawing the rest from reference TRBV5-6 and TRBJ2-3, the complete variable domain is DAGVTQSPTHLIKTRGQQVTLRCSPKSGHDTVSWYQQALGQGPQFIFQYYEEEERQRGNFPDRFSGHQFPNYSSELNVNALLLGDSALYLCASSQNLDTQYFGPGTRLTVL.

This sequence joins TRBV5-1 and TRBJ1-6, with a possible D match to TRBD1 (5 bases). CDR1 is SGHRS and CDR2 is YFSETQ in the germline V gene. The CDR3 extends over 15 amino acids. V was pared by 0 bases and J by 10 bases, with 14 bases between. The CDR3 DNA reads as TGCGCCAGCAGCTTGGATCCAGGGATGGAATCACCCCTCCACTTT. This encodes CASSLDPGMESPLHF.

J is TRBJ2-7 and V is TRBV29-1, with D perhaps TRBD1 (6 bases). The germline CDR1 and CDR2 sequences are SQVTM and ANQGSEA. CDR3 length equals 14 residues. V was cut by 6 bases and J by 4 bases, with 19 bases left in between. Written as DNA, the CDR3 is TGCAGCGTCCGACGCACAGGGCAAACTTACGAGCAGTACTTC. Protein sequence: CSVRRTGQTYEQYF.

V and J are TRBV5-1 and TRBJ2-5; weak D call: TRBD1 (5 bases). V was clipped by 4 bases and J by 5 bases, with 12 bases between them. Germline loops: CDR1 SGHRS, CDR2 YFSETQ. The CDR3 has 13 amino acids. DNA of the CDR3: TGCGCCAGCAGCCCAGGGATTCGGGAGACCCAGTACTTC. This translates into CASSPGIRETQYF.

This chain connects TRBV29-1 to TRBJ2-5; D remains unclear. Trimming left V 7 bases short and J 3 bases short, with 3 bases between. The CDR3 length is 9 residues. Germline V gene lookup returns CDR1 SQVTM and CDR2 ANQGSEA. The CDR3 loop is CSGKETQYF. For the CDR3, the DNA is TGCAGCGGTAAAGAGACCCAGTACTTC.